This T cell receptor beta chain came from a study of OX40 agonist ivuxolimab in advanced cancers. The assay was immunoSEQ multiplex PCR, and TCRdb's table has in-frame clones only and misses some. The sample lists tens of thousands of clones; around 73% were seen once. The table lists this clone with a few counts. The TCR was taken from an adult with an advanced solid tumor such as melanoma, head and neck, liver or kidney cancer. The sequencing here drew on CD4+ or CD8+ T cells sorted from blood, taken in a trial of the OX40 agonist ivuxolimab.

CDR3 amino acids: CASRVPGTGSTGELFF. The CDR3 bases are TGTGCCAGCAGGGTGCCCGGGACAGGATCTACCGGGGAGCTGTTTTTT. This sequence joins TRBV7-3 and TRBJ2-2; 8 nucleotides line up with TRBD1. The CDR3 extends over 16 amino acids. The V and J ends lost 6 bases and 5 bases, in that order; junction bases with no gene match: 11. Germline values: CDR1 SGHTA, CDR2 FQGTGA.